Presented here are 5 T cell receptor beta chains from one specimen sequenced in a study of cytomegalovirus exposure and HLA in healthy donors. The PCR ran on 60 Vbeta and 13 Jbeta primers. Here immunoSEQ multiplex PCR was the method, and the copy in TCRdb shows in-frame clones only, minus some. This sample has some 80,000 clones; less than 85% occur once, and the top ten carry around an eighth. Input material: PBMCs. These receptors were collected from a human donor in good health.

This clone came up a few times. For the CDR3, the DNA is TGTGCCAGCAGTTCCCGGACAGGCCTCAATCAGCCCCAGCATTTT. Translating it yields CASSSRTGLNQPQHF. The V and J genes are TRBV5-5 and TRBJ1-5, with 7 bases lining up with TRBD1. Losses at the gene ends were 5 bases for V and 3 bases for J; bases not matched to a gene: 8. Looked up from germline, CDR1 is SGHKS and CDR2 is YYEKEE (reference sequence). CDR3 length: 15 amino acids. The full variable domain, completed using reference TRBV5-5 and TRBJ1-5, is DAGVTQSPTHLIKTRGQQVTLRCSPISGHKSVSWYQQVLGQGPQFIFQYYEKEERGRGNFPDRFSARQFPNYSSELNVNALLLGDSALYLCASSSRTGLNQPQHFGDGTRLSIL.

With regard to this clone: Its ends do not fully match the called genes, so a read error is possible. The chain has TRBV4-1 and TRBJ1-5; 7 nucleotides match TRBD1. Germline V gene lookup returns CDR1 MGHRA and CDR2 YSYEKL. The CDR3 is 16 residues long. The CDR3 is CASSQDWGQSHQPQNF. In nucleotides, the CDR3 is TGCGCCAGCAGCCAAGATTGGGGACAGTCTCATCAGCCCCAGAATTTT.

A single count supports this clone. An end of the junction does not agree with germline; a read error may underlie this. This chain joins TRBV7-9 and TRBJ2-7; D not resolved. CDR1 is SEHNR, CDR2 FQNEAQ, per germline (reference sequence). This CDR3 contains 12 residues. The CDR3 coding sequence is TGTTCCAGCAGCCGTCGAACACCCCTAGGGTACTTC. This translates into CSSSRRTPLGYF.

The chain uses TRBV18 and TRBJ2-3; no clear D gene. Trimming cost V 3 bases and J 0 bases, with 7 bases left between them. This CDR3 spans 14 amino acids. Germline CDR1 KGHSH, CDR2 LQKENI. The CDR3 sequence: CASSPKASTDTQYF. CDR3 DNA: TGTGCCAGCTCACCGAAAGCTAGCACAGATACGCAGTATTTT.

This clone was recorded only once. The chain employs TRBV9 and TRBJ2-7, with D tentatively TRBD2 (6 bases). Trimming removed 3 bases from V and 3 bases from J, with 13 bases in between. From germline, CDR1 is SGDLS and CDR2 YYNGEE. CDR3 length equals 14 residues. The CDR3 DNA reads TGTGCCAGCAGCGACGGACTACTAGACTACGAGCAGTACTTC. Residues: CASSDGLLDYEQYF. Looking up the rest from reference TRBV9 and TRBJ2-7 gives the full variable domain: DSGVTQTPKHLITATGQRVTLRCSPRSGDLSVYWYQQSLDQGLQFLIQYYNGEERAKGNILERFSAQQFPDLHSELNLSSLELGDSALYFCASSDGLLDYEQYFGPGTRLTVT.